This entry is about one T cell receptor beta chain. The antigen is unknown. The source of the sample is a study of graft-versus-host responses after intestinal transplantation. Study as a whole: Transplants given to recipients were multivisceral, liver-intestinal, or isolated intestinal. The recipients all started with anti-thymocyte globulin induction and then took tacrolimus and steroids for about three years. Study results and caveats: Some GvH clones were seen earlier in gut or blood, suggesting intestinal origin.

V lost 0 bases and J 4 bases, leaving 9 bases between the germline ends. CDR1 is SGHRS and CDR2 is YFSETQ in the germline V gene. The CDR3 loop spans 14 amino acids. Libraries were prepared by immunoSEQ multiplex PCR; TCRdb keeps only in-frame clonotypes and omits some of them. The sample has 50,000 or so clones; around 90% are singletons. The TCR was taken from a human patient who received an intestinal transplant, so some T cells may come from the graft donor. The J gene is TRBJ2-3, the V gene TRBV5-1, with D perhaps TRBD1 (5 bases). Sequenced material: PBMCs, taken roughly 120 days after intestinal transplantation. CDR3 nucleotides: TGCGCCAGCAGCTTGGGACAGACGGCAGATACGCAGTATTTT. Protein: CASSLGQTADTQYF.